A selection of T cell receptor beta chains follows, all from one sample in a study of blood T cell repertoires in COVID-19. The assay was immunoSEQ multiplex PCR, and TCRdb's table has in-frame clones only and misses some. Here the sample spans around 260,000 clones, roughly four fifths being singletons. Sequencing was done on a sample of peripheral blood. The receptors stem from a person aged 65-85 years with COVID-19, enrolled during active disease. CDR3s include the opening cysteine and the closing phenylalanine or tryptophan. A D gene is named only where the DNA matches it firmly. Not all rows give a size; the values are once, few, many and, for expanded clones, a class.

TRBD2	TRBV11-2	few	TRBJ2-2	CASSLGGTSGGELFF	TGTGCCAGCAGCTTAGGCGGGACTAGCGGCGGGGAGCTGTTTTTT
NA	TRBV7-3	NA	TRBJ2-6	CASSLTSSGANVLTF	TGTGCCAGCAGCTTAACATCATCCGGGGCCAACGTCCTGACTTTC
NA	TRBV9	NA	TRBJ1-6	CASSLNPTGINSPLHF	TGTGCCAGCAGCCTAAACCCCACAGGTATTAATTCACCCCTCCACTTT
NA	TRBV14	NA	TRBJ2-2	CASSQQGTGELFF	TGTGCCAGCAGCCAACAGGGAACCGGGGAGCTGTTTTTT
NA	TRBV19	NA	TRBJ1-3	CASLKRGSGNTIYF	TGTGCCAGTCTTAAACGCGGGAGTGGGAACACCATATATTTT
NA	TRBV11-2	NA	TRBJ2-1	CASSLDVGVGRVGEQFF	TGTGCCAGCAGCTTAGACGTGGGTGTAGGTCGGGTCGGGGAGCAGTTCTTC
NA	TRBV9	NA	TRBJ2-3	CASSPEGTSTDTQYF	TGTGCCAGCAGCCCCGAGGGAACGAGCACAGATACGCAGTATTTT
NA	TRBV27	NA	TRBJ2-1	CASSLALSSYNEQFF	TGTGCCAGCAGCCTAGCGCTCAGCTCCTACAATGAGCAGTTCTTC
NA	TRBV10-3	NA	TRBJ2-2	CAIRGGGRNTGELFF	TGTGCCATCAGGGGAGGGGGAAGAAACACCGGGGAGCTGTTTTTT
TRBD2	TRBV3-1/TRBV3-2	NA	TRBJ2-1	CASSLGLAGAYNEQFF	TGTGCCAGCAGCCTGGGACTAGCGGGGGCCTACAATGAGCAGTTCTTC
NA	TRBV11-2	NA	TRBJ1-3	CASSLGGVSGNTIYF	TGTGCCAGCAGCTTAGGAGGAGTCTCTGGAAACACCATATATTTT
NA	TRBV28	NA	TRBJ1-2	CASSSPGHSNYGYTF	TGTGCCAGCAGTTCCCCGGGACACTCAAACTATGGCTACACCTTC
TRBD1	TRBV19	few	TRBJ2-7	CASSNPGTGRSYEQYF	TGTGCCAGTAGTAATCCCGGGACAGGCCGTTCCTACGAGCAGTACTTC
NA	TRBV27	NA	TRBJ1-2	CASSSQAGVGGYTF	TGTGCCAGCAGTTCCCAGGCGGGGGTTGGGGGCTACACCTTC
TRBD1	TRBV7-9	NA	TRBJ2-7	CASSLNRGPYEQYF	TGTGCCAGCAGCCTGAACAGGGGACCCTACGAGCAGTACTTC
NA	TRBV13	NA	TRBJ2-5	CASSLLSVTLGPETQYF	TGTGCCAGCAGCTTACTCAGCGTGACCCTGGGGCCAGAGACCCAGTACTTC
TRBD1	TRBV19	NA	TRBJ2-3	CASNLQGTSSTDTQYF	TGTGCCAGTAATTTACAGGGGACGTCTAGCACAGATACGCAGTATTTT
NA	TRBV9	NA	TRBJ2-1	CASSVDASGSYNEQFF	TGTGCCAGCAGCGTAGATGCAAGCGGGTCTTACAATGAGCAGTTCTTC
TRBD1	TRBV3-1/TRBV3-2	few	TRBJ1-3	CASSPASGTEGNTIYF	TGTGCCAGCAGCCCTGCTTCCGGGACAGAGGGAAACACCATATATTTT
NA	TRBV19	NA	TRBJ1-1	CASMGGNTEAFF	TGTGCCAGTATGGGGGGAAACACTGAAGCTTTCTTT
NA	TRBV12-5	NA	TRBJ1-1	CASGLGTRNTEAFF	TGTGCTAGTGGTTTGGGGACAAGGAACACTGAAGCTTTCTTT
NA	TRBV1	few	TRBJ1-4	CTSSQDPRYPATNEKLFF	TGCACCAGCAGCCAAGATCCTAGATACCCTGCAACTAATGAAAAACTGTTTTTT
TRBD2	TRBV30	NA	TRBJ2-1	CAWSSPGRAEQFF	TGTGCCTGGAGTTCACCGGGGAGGGCTGAGCAGTTCTTC
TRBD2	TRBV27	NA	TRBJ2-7	CASSFPGGVEQYF	TGTGCCAGCAGTTTCCCCGGGGGGGTCGAGCAGTACTTC
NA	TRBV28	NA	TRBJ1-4	CASSLEGRSSNEKLFF	TGTGCCAGCAGTTTGGAGGGGAGATCGAGTAATGAAAAACTGTTTTTT
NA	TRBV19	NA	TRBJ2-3	CASSPDPRRDTQYF	TGTGCCAGTAGTCCCGACCCCAGGAGGGATACGCAGTATTTT
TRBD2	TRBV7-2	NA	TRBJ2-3	CASSLEAGVTDTQYF	TGTGCCAGCAGCCTAGAGGCGGGGGTCACAGATACGCAGTATTTT
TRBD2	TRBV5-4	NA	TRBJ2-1	CASSQSGGALGEQFF	TGTGCCAGCAGCCAGAGCGGGGGGGCTCTAGGTGAGCAGTTCTTC
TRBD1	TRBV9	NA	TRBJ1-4	CASSVTGTDNEKLFF	TGTGCCAGCAGCGTTACCGGGACAGACAATGAAAAACTGTTTTTT
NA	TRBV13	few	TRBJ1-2	CASSRTGNYGYTF	TGTGCCAGCAGCCGTACAGGGAACTATGGCTACACCTTC
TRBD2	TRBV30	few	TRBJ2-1	CAWSPIGTSGYNEQFF	TGTGCCTGGAGTCCGATTGGGACTAGCGGATACAATGAGCAGTTCTTC
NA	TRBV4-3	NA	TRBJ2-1	CASSRGQLYEQFF	TGCGCCAGCAGCCGGGGGCAGCTCTATGAGCAGTTCTTC
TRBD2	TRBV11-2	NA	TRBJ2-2	CASSPGLAGGLTGELFF	TGTGCCAGCAGTCCGGGACTAGCGGGAGGGCTCACCGGGGAGCTGTTTTTT
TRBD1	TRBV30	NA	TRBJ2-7	CALDRAAYEQYF	TGTGCCTTAGACAGGGCAGCCTACGAGCAGTACTTC
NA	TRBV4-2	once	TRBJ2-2	CASSQDGGNPPGELFF	TGTGCCAGCAGCCAAGATGGCGGTAATCCCCCCGGGGAGCTGTTTTTT
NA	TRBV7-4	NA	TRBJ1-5	CASSFIRVGNQPQHF	TGTGCCAGCAGCTTCATCAGGGTAGGCAATCAGCCCCAGCATTTT
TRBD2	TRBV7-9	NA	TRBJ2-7	CASSLGAGVYEQYF	TGTGCCAGCAGCTTAGGAGCGGGAGTTTACGAGCAGTACTTC
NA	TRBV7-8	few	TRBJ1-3	CASSPNPLTAAGSGNTIYF	TGTGCCAGCAGCCCGAACCCCCTGACAGCCGCTGGCTCTGGAAACACCATATATTTT
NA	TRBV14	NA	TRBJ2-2	CASSQRGGVIHTGELFF	TGTGCCAGCAGCCAACGAGGGGGGGTCATCCACACCGGGGAGCTGTTTTTT
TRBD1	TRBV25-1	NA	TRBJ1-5	CASSEWDSENQPQHF	TGTGCCAGCAGTGAGTGGGACAGCGAAAATCAGCCCCAGCATTTT
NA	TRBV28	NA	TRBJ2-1	CASSLPQGEQFF	TGTGCCAGCAGCCTCCCCCAGGGGGAGCAGTTCTTC
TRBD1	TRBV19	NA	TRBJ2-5	CASRRQGAEETQYF	TGTGCCAGTAGGCGGCAGGGGGCGGAAGAGACCCAGTACTTC
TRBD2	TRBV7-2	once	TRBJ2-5	CASSALAGGETQYF	TGTGCCAGCAGCGCACTAGCGGGGGGAGAGACCCAGTACTTC
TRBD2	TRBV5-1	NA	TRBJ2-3	CASSSGTSGGSQYF	TGCGCCAGCAGCTCCGGGACTAGCGGGGGTTCGCAGTATTTT
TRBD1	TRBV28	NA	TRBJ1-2	CASSFATGGAGGGYTF	TGTGCCAGCAGTTTTGCGACAGGGGGCGCTGGGGGTGGCTACACCTTC
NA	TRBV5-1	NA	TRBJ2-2	CASSLGLNTGELFF	TGCGCCAGCAGCTTGGGACTTAACACCGGGGAGCTGTTTTTT
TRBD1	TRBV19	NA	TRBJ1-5	CASSIAAGGMEPQHF	TGTGCCAGTAGTATAGCGGCAGGGGGCATGGAGCCCCAGCATTTT
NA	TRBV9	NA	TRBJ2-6	CASSTRGQMISGANVLTF	TGTGCCAGCAGCACTAGAGGACAGATGATCTCTGGGGCCAACGTCCTGACTTTC
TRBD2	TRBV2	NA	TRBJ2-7	CASRRTSGGAGEQYF	TGTGCCAGCAGGAGGACTAGCGGGGGGGCAGGCGAGCAGTACTTC
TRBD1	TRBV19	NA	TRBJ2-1	CASSIRGIYNEQFF	TGTGCCAGTAGTATCAGGGGGATCTACAATGAGCAGTTCTTC
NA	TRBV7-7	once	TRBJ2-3	CASSLSGDTQYF	TGTGCCAGCAGCTTAAGCGGTGATACGCAGTATTTT
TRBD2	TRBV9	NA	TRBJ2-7	CASSVGSGGTYEQYF	TGTGCCAGCAGCGTCGGGTCGGGGGGAACCTACGAGCAGTACTTC
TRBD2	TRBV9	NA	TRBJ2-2	CASSVATSGIVGELFF	TGTGCCAGCAGCGTAGCTACTAGCGGGATAGTCGGGGAGCTGTTTTTT
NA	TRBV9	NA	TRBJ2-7	CASSVEPGEAGEQYF	TGTGCCAGCAGCGTAGAACCGGGAGAGGCGGGCGAGCAGTACTTC
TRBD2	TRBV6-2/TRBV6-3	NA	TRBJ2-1	CASSKKALWTSGLNEQFF	TGTGCCAGCAGCAAGAAAGCTTTATGGACTAGCGGGCTCAATGAGCAGTTCTTC
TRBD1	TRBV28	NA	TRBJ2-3	CASSGQGRGTDTQYF	TGTGCCAGCAGTGGACAGGGGAGGGGCACAGATACGCAGTATTTT
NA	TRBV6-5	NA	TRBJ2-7	CASSPGTGYEQYF	TGTGCCAGCAGTCCCGGAACAGGTTACGAGCAGTACTTC
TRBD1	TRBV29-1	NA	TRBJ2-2	CSVGRDRDTGELFF	TGCAGCGTAGGCCGGGACAGAGACACCGGGGAGCTGTTTTTT